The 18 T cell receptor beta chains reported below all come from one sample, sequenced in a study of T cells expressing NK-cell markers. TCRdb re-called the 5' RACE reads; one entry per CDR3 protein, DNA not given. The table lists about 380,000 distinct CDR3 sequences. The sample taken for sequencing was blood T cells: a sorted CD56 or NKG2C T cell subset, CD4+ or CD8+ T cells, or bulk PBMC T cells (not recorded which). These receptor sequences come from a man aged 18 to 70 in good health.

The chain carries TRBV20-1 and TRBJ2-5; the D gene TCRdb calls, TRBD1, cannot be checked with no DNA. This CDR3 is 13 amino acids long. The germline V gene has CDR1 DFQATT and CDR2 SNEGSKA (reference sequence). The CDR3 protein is CSASRTGTVSMYF.

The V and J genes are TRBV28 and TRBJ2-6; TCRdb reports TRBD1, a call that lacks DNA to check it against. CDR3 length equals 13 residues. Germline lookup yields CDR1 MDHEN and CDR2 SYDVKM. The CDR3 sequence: CASRAADAVVLTF.

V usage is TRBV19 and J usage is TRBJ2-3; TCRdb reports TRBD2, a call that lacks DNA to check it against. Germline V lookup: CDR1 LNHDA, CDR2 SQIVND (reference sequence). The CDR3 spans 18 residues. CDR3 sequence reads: CASSIKPSGGAIFDTQYF.

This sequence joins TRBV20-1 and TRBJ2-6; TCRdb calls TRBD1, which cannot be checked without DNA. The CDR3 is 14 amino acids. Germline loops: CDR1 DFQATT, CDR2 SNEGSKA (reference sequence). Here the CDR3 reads CSAATGTGANVLTF.

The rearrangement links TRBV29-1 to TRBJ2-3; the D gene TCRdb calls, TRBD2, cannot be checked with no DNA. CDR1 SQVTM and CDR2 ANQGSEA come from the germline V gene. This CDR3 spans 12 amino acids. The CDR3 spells CSVEQGSDTQYF.

CDR3 sequence: CASTALGLGGYTF. This chain links TRBV2 with TRBJ1-2; TCRdb names TRBD1, which stays unverified in the absence of DNA. Germline V lookup: CDR1 SNHLY, CDR2 FYNNEI. CDR3 length equals 13 residues.

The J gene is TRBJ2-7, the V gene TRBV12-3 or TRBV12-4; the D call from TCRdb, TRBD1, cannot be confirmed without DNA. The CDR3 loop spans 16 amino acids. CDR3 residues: CASSLARGSGSYEQYF.

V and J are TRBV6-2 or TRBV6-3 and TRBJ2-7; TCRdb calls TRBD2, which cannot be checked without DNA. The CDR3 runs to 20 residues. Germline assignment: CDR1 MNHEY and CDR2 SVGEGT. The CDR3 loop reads CASRPDPRTSGGATTYEQYF.

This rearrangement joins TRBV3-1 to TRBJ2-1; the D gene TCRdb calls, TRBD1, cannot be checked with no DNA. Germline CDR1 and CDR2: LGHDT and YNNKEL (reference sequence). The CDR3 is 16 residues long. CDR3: CASSQVLRQGADEQFF.

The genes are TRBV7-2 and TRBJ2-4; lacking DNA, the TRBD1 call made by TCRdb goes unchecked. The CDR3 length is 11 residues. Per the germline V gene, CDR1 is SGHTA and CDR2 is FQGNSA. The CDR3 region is CASSSGTVQYF. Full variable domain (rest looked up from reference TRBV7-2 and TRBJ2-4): GAGVSQSPSNKVTEKGKDVELRCDPISGHTALYWYRQSLGQGLEFLIYFQGNSAPDKSGLPSDRFSAERTGGSVSTLTIQRTQQEDSAVYLCASSSGTVQYFGAGTRLSVL.

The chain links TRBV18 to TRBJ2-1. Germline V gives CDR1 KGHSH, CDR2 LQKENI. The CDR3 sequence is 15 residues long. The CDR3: CASSPRDASNNEQFF.

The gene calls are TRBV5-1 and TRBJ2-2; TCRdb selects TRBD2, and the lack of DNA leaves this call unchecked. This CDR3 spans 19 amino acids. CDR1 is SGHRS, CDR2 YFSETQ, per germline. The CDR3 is CASSALGSLAGANTGELFF.

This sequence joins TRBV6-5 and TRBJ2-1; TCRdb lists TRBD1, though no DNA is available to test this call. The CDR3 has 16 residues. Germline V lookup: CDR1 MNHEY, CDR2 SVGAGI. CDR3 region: CASSTRGGGNNNEQFF.

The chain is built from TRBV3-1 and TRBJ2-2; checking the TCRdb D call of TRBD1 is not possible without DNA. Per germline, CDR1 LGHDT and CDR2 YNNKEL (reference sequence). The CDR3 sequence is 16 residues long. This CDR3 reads CASSQARGGYTGELFF.

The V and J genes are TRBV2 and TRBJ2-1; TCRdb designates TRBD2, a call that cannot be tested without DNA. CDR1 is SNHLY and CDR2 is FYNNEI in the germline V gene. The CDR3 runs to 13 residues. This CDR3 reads CASVRRFVNEQFF. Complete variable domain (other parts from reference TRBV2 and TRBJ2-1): EPEVTQTPSHQVTQMGQEVILRCVPISNHLYFYWYRQILGQKVEFLVSFYNNEISEKSEIFDDQFSVERPDGSNFTLKIRSTKLEDSAMYFCASVRRFVNEQFFGPGTRLTVL.

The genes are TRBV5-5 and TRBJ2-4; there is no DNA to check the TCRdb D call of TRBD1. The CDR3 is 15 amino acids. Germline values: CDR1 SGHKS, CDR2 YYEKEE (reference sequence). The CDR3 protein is CASSLGPGGKNIQYF.

The CDR3 is CSAIGGAGTRGPRTEAFF. V gene TRBV20-1 combines with J gene TRBJ1-1; the TCRdb call, TRBD1, lacks DNA for checking. This CDR3 is 18 amino acids long. The germline V gene has CDR1 DFQATT and CDR2 SNEGSKA (reference sequence).

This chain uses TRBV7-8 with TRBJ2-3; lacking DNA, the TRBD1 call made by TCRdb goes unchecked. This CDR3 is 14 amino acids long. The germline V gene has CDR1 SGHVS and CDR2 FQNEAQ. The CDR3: CASSGRTGLATQYF.